The T cell receptor (beta chain) under discussion was sequenced for a study of T cell repertoires in cytomegalovirus infection. This clonotype was seen repeatedly, ten times or more. TCRdb called the reads again in MiXCR, with one record for every CDR3 protein. The data hold some 700,000 distinct CDR3 sequences, with 35% to 45% observed a single time. V lost 2 bases and J 5 bases, leaving 10 bases between the germline ends. This CDR3 is 14 amino acids long. From germline, CDR1 is MNHEY and CDR2 SVGAGI. This sequence originates from a human donor in good health (CMV status not recorded). Some clones in this sample may be carry-over from other donors' samples. Material: PBMCs. The chain is built from TRBV6-5 and TRBJ1-5; a possible D gene is TRBD1 (5 bases). Here the CDR3 DNA reads TGTGCCAGCAGTTACAGGGTAGGGGATCAGCCCCAGCATTTT. Its translation: CASSYRVGDQPQHF.